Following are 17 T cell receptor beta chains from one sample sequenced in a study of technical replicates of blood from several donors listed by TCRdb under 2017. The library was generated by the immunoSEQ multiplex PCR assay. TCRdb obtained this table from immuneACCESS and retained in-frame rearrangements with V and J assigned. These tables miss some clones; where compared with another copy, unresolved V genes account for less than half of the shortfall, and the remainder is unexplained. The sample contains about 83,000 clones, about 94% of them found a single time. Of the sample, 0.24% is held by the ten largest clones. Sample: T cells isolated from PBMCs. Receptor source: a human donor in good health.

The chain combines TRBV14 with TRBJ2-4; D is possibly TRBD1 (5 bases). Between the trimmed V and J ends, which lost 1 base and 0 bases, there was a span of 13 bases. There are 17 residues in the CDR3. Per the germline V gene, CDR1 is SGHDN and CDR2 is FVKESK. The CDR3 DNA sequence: TGTGCCAGCAGCCAAGCGGCGTGGGGCGCAGCCAAAAACATTCAGTACTTC. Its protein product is CASSQAAWGAAKNIQYF.

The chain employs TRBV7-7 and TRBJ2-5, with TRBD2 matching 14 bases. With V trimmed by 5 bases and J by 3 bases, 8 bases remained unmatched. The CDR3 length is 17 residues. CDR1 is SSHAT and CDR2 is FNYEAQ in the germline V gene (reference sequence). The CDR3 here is CASSPGGLAGAEETQYF. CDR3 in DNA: TGTGCCAGCAGCCCAGGGGGACTAGCGGGAGCAGAAGAGACCCAGTACTTC. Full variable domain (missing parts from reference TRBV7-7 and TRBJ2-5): GAGVSQSPRYKVTKRGQDVTLRCDPISSHATLYWYQQALGQGPEFLTYFNYEAQPDKSGLPSDRFSAERPEGSISTLTIQRTEQRDSAMYRCASSPGGLAGAEETQYFGPGTRLLVL.

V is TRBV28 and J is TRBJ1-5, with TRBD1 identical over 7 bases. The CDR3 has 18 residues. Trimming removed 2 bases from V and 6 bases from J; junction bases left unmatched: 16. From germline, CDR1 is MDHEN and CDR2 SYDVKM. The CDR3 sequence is CASSLRSQTGVRGQPQHF. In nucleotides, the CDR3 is TGTGCCAGCAGTTTAAGGTCCCAAACAGGGGTTAGAGGTCAGCCCCAGCATTTT.

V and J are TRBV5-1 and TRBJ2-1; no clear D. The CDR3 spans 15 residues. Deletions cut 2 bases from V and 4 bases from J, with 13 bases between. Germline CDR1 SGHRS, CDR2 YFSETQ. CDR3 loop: CASSLPHSEYNEQFF. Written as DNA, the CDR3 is TGCGCCAGCAGCTTACCTCACAGTGAATACAATGAGCAGTTCTTC.

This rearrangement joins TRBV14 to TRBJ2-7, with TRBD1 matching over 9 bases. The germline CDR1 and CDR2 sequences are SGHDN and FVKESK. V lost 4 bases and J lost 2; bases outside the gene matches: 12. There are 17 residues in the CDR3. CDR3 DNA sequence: TGTGCCAGCAGCCCGGGACAGGGCCTTCCTATGACCTACGAGCAGTACTTC. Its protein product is CASSPGQGLPMTYEQYF.

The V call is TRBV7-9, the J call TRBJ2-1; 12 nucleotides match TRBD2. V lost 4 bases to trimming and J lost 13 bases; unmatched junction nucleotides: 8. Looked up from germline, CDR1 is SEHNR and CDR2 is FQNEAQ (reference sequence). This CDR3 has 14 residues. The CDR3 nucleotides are TGTGCCAGCAGCTCCGGGACTAGCGGGTGGGATCAGTTCTTC. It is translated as CASSSGTSGWDQFF.

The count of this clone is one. CDR3 loop: CASSLVSTGTAGAEAFF. The CDR3 DNA sequence: TGCGCCAGCAGCTTGGTCTCGACAGGGACAGCGGGGGCTGAAGCTTTCTTT. The rearrangement joins TRBV5-1 to TRBJ1-1, with 7 bases fitting TRBD1. Germline V gives CDR1 SGHRS, CDR2 YFSETQ. With 0 bases clipped from V and 6 bases from J, the junction kept 14 bases outside the gene matches. The CDR3 spans 17 residues.

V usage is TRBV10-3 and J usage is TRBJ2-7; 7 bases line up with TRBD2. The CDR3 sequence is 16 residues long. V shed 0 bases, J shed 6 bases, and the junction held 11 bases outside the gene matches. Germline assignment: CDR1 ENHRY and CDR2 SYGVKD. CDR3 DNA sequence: TGTGCCATCAGTGAGTCGGCGGGAGTAGTAAGTCTCGAGCAGTACTTC. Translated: CAISESAGVVSLEQYF.

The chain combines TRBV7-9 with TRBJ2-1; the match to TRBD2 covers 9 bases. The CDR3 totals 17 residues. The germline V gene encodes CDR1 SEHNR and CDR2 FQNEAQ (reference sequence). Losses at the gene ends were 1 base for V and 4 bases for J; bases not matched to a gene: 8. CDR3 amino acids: CASSLGGREGLYNEQFF. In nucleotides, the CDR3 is TGTGCCAGCAGCTTAGGGGGGCGGGAGGGACTTTACAATGAGCAGTTCTTC. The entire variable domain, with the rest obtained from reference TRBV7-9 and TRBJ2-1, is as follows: DTGVSQNPRHKITKRGQNVTFRCDPISEHNRLYWYRQTLGQGPEFLTYFQNEAQLEKSRLLSDRFSAERPKGSFSTLEIQRTEQGDSAMYLCASSLGGREGLYNEQFFGPGTRLTVL.

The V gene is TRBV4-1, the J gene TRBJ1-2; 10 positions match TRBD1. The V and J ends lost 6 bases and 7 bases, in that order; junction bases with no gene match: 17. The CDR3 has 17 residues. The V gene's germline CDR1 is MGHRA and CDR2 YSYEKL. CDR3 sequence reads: CASSKLPGTGEWGGYTF. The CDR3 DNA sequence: TGCGCCAGCAGTAAACTTCCCGGGACAGGGGAATGGGGTGGCTACACCTTC.

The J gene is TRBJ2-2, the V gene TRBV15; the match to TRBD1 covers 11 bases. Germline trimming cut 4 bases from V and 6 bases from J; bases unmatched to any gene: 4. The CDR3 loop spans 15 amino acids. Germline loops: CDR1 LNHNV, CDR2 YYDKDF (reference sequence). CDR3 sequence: CATSTGTGGSGELFF. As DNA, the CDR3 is TGTGCCACCAGCACCGGGACAGGGGGTTCCGGGGAGCTGTTTTTT.

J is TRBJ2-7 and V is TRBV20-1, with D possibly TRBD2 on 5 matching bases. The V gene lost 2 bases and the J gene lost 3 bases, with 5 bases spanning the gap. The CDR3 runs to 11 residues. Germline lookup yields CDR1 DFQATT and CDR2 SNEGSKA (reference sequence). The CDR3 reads CSARRGYEQYF. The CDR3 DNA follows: TGCAGTGCTAGACGGGGCTACGAGCAGTACTTC.

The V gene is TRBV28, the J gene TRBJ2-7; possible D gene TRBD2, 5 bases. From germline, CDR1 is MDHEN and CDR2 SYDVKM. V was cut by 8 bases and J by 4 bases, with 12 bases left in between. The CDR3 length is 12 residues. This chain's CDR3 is CASRDYAYEQYF. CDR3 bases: TGTGCCAGCCGAGACTATGCATACGAGCAGTACTTC. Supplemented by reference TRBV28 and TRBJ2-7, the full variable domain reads DVKVTQSSRYLVKRTGEKVFLECVQDMDHENMFWYRQDPGLGLRLIYFSYDVKMKEKGDIPEGYSVSREKKERFSLILESASTNQTSMYLCASRDYAYEQYFGPGTRLTVT.

The chain's CDR3 is CSVPGTGTMNTEAFF. As DNA, the CDR3 is TGCAGCGTACCCGGGACAGGGACCATGAACACTGAAGCTTTCTTT. The rearrangement joins TRBV29-1 to TRBJ1-1, with 9 bases aligning to TRBD1. CDR3 length: 15 amino acids. Trimming cost V 6 bases and J 0 bases; bases outside gene matches: 8. Germline lookup yields CDR1 SQVTM and CDR2 ANQGSEA.

CDR3 nucleotide sequence: TGTGCTAGTGGGCCAACAGGGGATTATGGCTACACCTTC. Translation gives CASGPTGDYGYTF. The chain has TRBV12-5 and TRBJ1-2; the match to TRBD1 covers 7 bases. V shed 6 bases and J 5 bases; nucleotides not matched to a gene: 6. Germline CDR1 is LGHNT and CDR2 is FRNRAP. The CDR3 is 13 residues long.

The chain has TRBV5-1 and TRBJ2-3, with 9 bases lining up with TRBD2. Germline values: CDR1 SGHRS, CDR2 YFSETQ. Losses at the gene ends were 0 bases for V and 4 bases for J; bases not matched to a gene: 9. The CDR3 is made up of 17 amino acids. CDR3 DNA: TGCGCCAGCAGCTTGGCCCTGGCGGGGGGGCAACCAGATACGCAGTATTTT. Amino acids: CASSLALAGGQPDTQYF.

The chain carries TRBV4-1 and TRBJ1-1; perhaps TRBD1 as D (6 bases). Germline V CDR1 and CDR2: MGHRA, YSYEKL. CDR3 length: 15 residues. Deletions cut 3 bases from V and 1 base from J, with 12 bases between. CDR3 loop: CASSQGRGGNTEAFF. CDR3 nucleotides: TGCGCCAGCAGCCAGGGCAGGGGCGGGAACACTGAAGCTTTCTTT.